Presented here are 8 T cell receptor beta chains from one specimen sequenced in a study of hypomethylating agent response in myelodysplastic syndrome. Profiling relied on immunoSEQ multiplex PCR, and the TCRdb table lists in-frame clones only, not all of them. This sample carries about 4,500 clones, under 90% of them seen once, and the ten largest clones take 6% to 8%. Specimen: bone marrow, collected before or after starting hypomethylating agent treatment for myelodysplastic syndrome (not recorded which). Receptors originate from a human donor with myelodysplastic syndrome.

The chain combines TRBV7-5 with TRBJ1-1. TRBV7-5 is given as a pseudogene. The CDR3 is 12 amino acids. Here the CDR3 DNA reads TGTGCCAGAAGCTCCCCGAACACTGAAGCTTTCTTT. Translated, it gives CARSSPNTEAFF.

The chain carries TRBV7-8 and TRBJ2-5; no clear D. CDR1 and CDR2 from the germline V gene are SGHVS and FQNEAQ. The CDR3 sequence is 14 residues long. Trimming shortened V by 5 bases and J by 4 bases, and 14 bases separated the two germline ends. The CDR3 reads CASSTRPGRETQYF. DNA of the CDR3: TGTGCCAGCAGCACCCGTCCCGGACGAGAGACCCAGTACTTC.

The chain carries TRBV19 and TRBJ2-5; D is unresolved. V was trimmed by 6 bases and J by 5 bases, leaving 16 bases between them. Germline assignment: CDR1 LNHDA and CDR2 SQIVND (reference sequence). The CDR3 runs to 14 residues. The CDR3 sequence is CASRLSGFGETQYF. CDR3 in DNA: TGTGCCAGTAGATTAAGTGGGTTCGGGGAGACCCAGTACTTC.

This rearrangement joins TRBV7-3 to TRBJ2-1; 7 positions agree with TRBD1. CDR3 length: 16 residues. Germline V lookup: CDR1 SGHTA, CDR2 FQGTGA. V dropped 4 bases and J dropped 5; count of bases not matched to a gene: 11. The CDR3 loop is CASSSSGQGVNNEQFF. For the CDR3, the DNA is TGTGCCAGCAGCTCCTCCGGGCAGGGGGTTAACAATGAGCAGTTCTTC.

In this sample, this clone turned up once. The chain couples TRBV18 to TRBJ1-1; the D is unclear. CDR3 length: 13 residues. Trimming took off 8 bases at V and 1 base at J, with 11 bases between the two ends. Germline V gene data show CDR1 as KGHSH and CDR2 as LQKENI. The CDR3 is CASTWTANTEAFF. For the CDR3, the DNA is TGTGCCAGCACCTGGACGGCGAACACTGAAGCTTTCTTT.

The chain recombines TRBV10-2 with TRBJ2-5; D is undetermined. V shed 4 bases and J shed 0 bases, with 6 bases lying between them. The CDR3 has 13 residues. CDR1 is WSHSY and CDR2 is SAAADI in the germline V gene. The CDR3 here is CASSGGYQETQYF. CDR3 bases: TGCGCCAGCAGTGGGGGTTACCAAGAGACCCAGTACTTC.

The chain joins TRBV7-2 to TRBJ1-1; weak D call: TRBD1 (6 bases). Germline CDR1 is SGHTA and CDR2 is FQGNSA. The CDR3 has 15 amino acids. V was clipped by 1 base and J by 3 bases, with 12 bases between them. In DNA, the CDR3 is TGTGCCAGCAGCTTAGTTAATGGGGGCCACACTGAAGCTTTCTTT. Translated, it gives CASSLVNGGHTEAFF. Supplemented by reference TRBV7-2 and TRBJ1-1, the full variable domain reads GAGVSQSPSNKVTEKGKDVELRCDPISGHTALYWYRQSLGQGLEFLIYFQGNSAPDKSGLPSDRFSAERTGGSVSTLTIQRTQQEDSAVYLCASSLVNGGHTEAFFGQGTRLTVV.

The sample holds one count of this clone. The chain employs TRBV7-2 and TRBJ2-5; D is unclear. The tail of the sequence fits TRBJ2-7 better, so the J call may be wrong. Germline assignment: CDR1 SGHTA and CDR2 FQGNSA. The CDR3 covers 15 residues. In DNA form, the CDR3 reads TGTGCCAGCAGCTTAGGTGTCAGTAACTCCTACGAGCAGTACTTC. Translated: CASSLGVSNSYEQYF.